The 2 T cell receptor beta chains presented below share a single source sample, sequenced in a study of blood T cell repertoires in COVID-19. Clones were read by immunoSEQ multiplex PCR, and TCRdb kept only the in-frame ones, dropping some. This sample has approximately 190,000 clones, with 84% found just once. Sequenced input: PBMCs or T cells enriched from blood (not recorded which). The source of these receptors is a woman aged 30 to 39 who had been exposed to COVID-19.

As DNA, the CDR3 is TGTGCCAGCAGCCTACGACAGGGGGGCTACGAGCAGTACTTC. Amino acid sequence: CASSLRQGGYEQYF. The rearrangement links TRBV5-8 to TRBJ2-7; 9 bases map to TRBD1. V lost 4 bases to trimming and J lost 3 bases; unmatched junction nucleotides: 5. The CDR3 extends over 14 amino acids. Germline values: CDR1 SGHTS, CDR2 YDEGEE.

The V call is TRBV29-1, the J call TRBJ2-3; possibly TRBD1 for D (6 bases). The CDR3 has 15 amino acids. The germline V gene encodes CDR1 SQVTM and CDR2 ANQGSEA. The V and J ends lost 0 bases and 6 bases respectively, with 16 bases between them. CDR3: CSVEDLRRQGDTQYF. Here the CDR3 DNA reads TGCAGCGTTGAAGATCTAAGACGGCAGGGGGATACGCAGTATTTT.